The rows below give T cell receptor beta chains drawn from one sample of a study of blood T cell repertoires in COVID-19. Libraries were prepared by immunoSEQ multiplex PCR; TCRdb keeps only in-frame clonotypes and omits some of them. The sample gives just over 250,000 clones, around 90% of which show up once; 9.5% to 13% is in the top ten. Sequenced input: peripheral blood. The receptors were gathered from a woman between 65 and 79 years old with COVID-19, enrolled during active disease. The CDR3 runs from the conserved cysteine through the conserved F or W. A D gene is named only where the DNA matches it firmly. A row's size may be missing; if present it is once, few, many or a size class.

>TRBV19|.|few|TRBJ2-7
CASSTAGNRDVYEQYF
TGTGCCAGTAGTACCGCTGGGAACAGGGATGTCTACGAGCAGTACTTC
>TRBV6-5|TRBD1|once|TRBJ2-7
CASTPGQGAYEQYF
TGTGCCAGCACTCCGGGACAGGGTGCCTACGAGCAGTACTTC
>TRBV7-9|.|.|TRBJ1-2
CASSFSNYGYTF
TGTGCCAGCAGCTTCTCTAACTATGGCTACACCTTC
>TRBV3-1/TRBV3-2|.|.|TRBJ2-7
CASSQARSSATYEQYF
TGTGCCAGCAGCCAGGCACGATCTAGCGCAACCTACGAGCAGTACTTC
>TRBV5-1|.|.|TRBJ2-7
CASSFNSARSAYEQYF
TGCGCCAGCAGCTTCAATAGCGCTCGGAGCGCCTACGAGCAGTACTTC
>TRBV6-6|TRBD1|.|TRBJ1-6
CASSYRQGAYSPLHF
TGTGCCAGCAGTTACCGACAGGGGGCCTACTCACCCCTCCACTTT
>TRBV20-1|.|.|TRBJ1-1
CSARLDRRAFF
TGCAGTGCTAGACTGGACAGAAGGGCTTTCTTT
>TRBV24-1|TRBD1|.|TRBJ2-7
CATMDRSYEQYF
TGTGCCACCATGGACAGGAGCTACGAGCAGTACTTC
>TRBV7-3|.|few|TRBJ2-2
CASSLNPQGTGELFF
TGTGCCAGCAGCTTAAACCCCCAGGGTACCGGGGAGCTGTTTTTT
>TRBV6-5|.|.|TRBJ2-5
CASSQGLLGETQYF
TGTGCCAGCAGTCAGGGACTCTTGGGTGAGACCCAGTACTTC
>TRBV3-1/TRBV3-2|.|.|TRBJ1-2
CASSQSNYGYTF
TGTGCCAGCAGCCAATCGAACTATGGCTACACCTTC
>TRBV3-1/TRBV3-2|TRBD1|.|TRBJ1-4
CASSHGDRTEKLFF
TGTGCCAGCAGCCACGGGGACAGAACTGAAAAACTGTTTTTT
>TRBV12-3/TRBV12-4|TRBD2|.|TRBJ2-3
CATLAGGPHTQYF
TGTGCCACCCTAGCGGGAGGGCCCCATACGCAGTATTTT
>TRBV24-1|TRBD1|.|TRBJ2-2
CATSQGATGELFF
TGTGCCACCAGTCAGGGGGCCACCGGGGAGCTGTTTTTT
>TRBV6-5|.|.|TRBJ2-1
CASSYSGHRNEQFF
TGTGCCAGCAGTTACTCGGGACACCGCAATGAGCAGTTCTTC
>TRBV19|.|.|TRBJ2-1
CASSAQLSVNEQFF
TGTGCCAGTAGTGCCCAGCTTAGCGTCAATGAGCAGTTCTTC
>TRBV5-1|.|.|TRBJ1-4
CASSLTGGNEKLFF
TGCGCCAGCAGCTTGACCGGTGGTAATGAAAAACTGTTTTTT
>TRBV5-4|.|.|TRBJ1-6
CASSLARGRSYNSPLHF
TGTGCCAGCAGCTTGGCTAGAGGGCGCTCCTATAATTCACCCCTCCACTTT
>TRBV4-3|TRBD1|.|TRBJ1-5
CASSQVRQGQPQHF
TGCGCCAGCAGCCAAGTGAGACAGGGTCAGCCCCAGCATTTT
>TRBV4-1|.|.|TRBJ1-2
CASSQDGRSDYYGYTF
TGCGCCAGCAGCCAAGATGGGAGAAGCGATTACTATGGCTACACCTTC
>TRBV7-2|.|.|TRBJ1-2
CASSTRTEDGYTF
TGTGCCAGCAGCACACGGACGGAGGATGGCTACACCTTC
>TRBV30|TRBD1|.|TRBJ2-7
CAWSVGQGEYEQYF
TGTGCCTGGAGTGTCGGACAGGGGGAATACGAGCAGTACTTC
>TRBV19|TRBD1|.|TRBJ1-5
CASSIGRGTQPQHF
TGTGCCAGTAGTATCGGCAGGGGGACTCAGCCCCAGCATTTT
>TRBV5-1|TRBD2|once|TRBJ2-7
CASSLGTSGSYEQYF
TGCGCCAGCAGCTTGGGGACTAGCGGCTCCTACGAGCAGTACTTC
>TRBV27|TRBD1|.|TRBJ1-2
CASAAGTGAYGYTF
TGTGCCAGCGCTGCCGGGACAGGGGCGTATGGCTACACCTTC
>TRBV29-1|TRBD1|.|TRBJ1-2
CSGSQGRGGYTF
TGCAGCGGCTCACAGGGGCGGGGTGGCTACACCTTC
>TRBV28|.|few|TRBJ1-2
CASSSTGSVGGYTF
TGTGCCAGCAGTTCCACCGGGAGCGTCGGGGGCTACACCTTC
>TRBV9|TRBD1|.|TRBJ1-4
CASSPRTGTEKLFF
TGTGCCAGCAGCCCCCGGACAGGGACAGAAAAACTGTTTTTT
>TRBV5-1|.|.|TRBJ2-7
CASSLGLVSYEQYF
TGCGCCAGCAGCTTGGGACTAGTATCCTACGAGCAGTACTTC
>TRBV19|.|.|TRBJ2-7
CASSTQGSSKEQYF
TGTGCCAGTAGTACCCAGGGGTCCTCCAAGGAGCAGTACTTC
>TRBV9|TRBD1|.|TRBJ2-1
CASSVEQGVYNEQFF
TGTGCCAGCAGCGTAGAACAGGGGGTATACAATGAGCAGTTCTTC
>TRBV28|.|.|TRBJ2-7
CASSTPAQKSSYEQYF
TGTGCCAGCAGTACTCCTGCCCAAAAGAGCTCCTACGAGCAGTACTTC
>TRBV29-1|TRBD2|.|TRBJ2-7
CSVGREGLYEQYF
TGCAGCGTCGGGCGGGAGGGCCTCTACGAGCAGTACTTC